Here is one TCR beta chain with its context. Its antigen remains unknown. The record originates from a study of OX40 agonist ivuxolimab in advanced cancers. Whole-study context: Every 2 weeks, ivuxolimab was infused into the patients intravenously at between 0.01 and 10 mg/kg.

Measured with immunoSEQ multiplex PCR; TCRdb has only the in-frame clones, and not every one. Counted here are about 30,000 clones, over 75% occurring once; the ten biggest clones make up 24%. Collection of blood occurred at baseline, at cycle 4 day 1, and at cycle 7 day 1. General study points: Antigen specificity of clonally expanded peripheral T cells was not established.

The clonotype was recovered from an adult with an advanced solid tumor such as melanoma, head and neck, liver or kidney cancer. Sample: CD4+ or CD8+ T cells sorted from blood, taken in a trial of the OX40 agonist ivuxolimab.

Here the CDR3 reads CASSWGTGGGSYEQYF. For the CDR3, the DNA is TGTGCCAGCAGTTGGGGGACAGGGGGCGGGTCCTACGAGCAGTACTTC. The V call is TRBV27, the J call TRBJ2-7; 12 nucleotides line up with TRBD1. The CDR3 is 16 residues long. Trimming at V came to 4 bases and at J to 1 base, leaving 5 bases not matched to a gene. Germline V CDR1 and CDR2: MNHEY, SMNVEV (reference sequence).